Below are 5 T cell receptor beta chains sequenced from a single sample in a study of blood T cell repertoires in COVID-19. Repertoires were generated with immunoSEQ multiplex PCR, while TCRdb's copy carries only in-frame clones and drops some. The profile shows some 140,000 clones, under 85% of them singletons. Sequenced input: PBMCs or T cells enriched from blood (not recorded which). These receptors all stem from a man under 40 who had recovered from COVID-19.

In this sample, this clone turned up a few times. The rearrangement uses TRBV10-3 and TRBJ2-3, with 12 bases fitting TRBD2. The CDR3 contains 17 residues. Trimming removed 2 bases from V and 2 bases from J; junction bases left unmatched: 5. The germline V gene encodes CDR1 ENHRY and CDR2 SYGVKD. DNA of the CDR3: TGTGCCATCAGTGAGACCCGGACTAGCGGGAACACAGATACGCAGTATTTT. It yields the protein CAISETRTSGNTDTQYF.

V usage is TRBV4-2 and J usage is TRBJ2-2, with 8 bases that match TRBD2. Trimming cost V 6 bases and J 4 bases; bases outside gene matches: 7. The length of the CDR3 is 15 residues. The germline V gene has CDR1 LGHNA and CDR2 YNFKEQ. CDR3 residues: CASSLQREPTGELFF. The CDR3 nucleotides are TGTGCCAGCAGTCTGCAGCGGGAGCCCACCGGGGAGCTGTTTTTT.

The rearrangement uses TRBV6-5 and TRBJ1-3; 8 bases are shared with TRBD1. The CDR3 covers 15 residues. The junction had 2 bases not matched to a gene; V was cut back by 0 bases and J by 4 bases. The V gene's germline CDR1 is MNHEY and CDR2 SVGAGI. CDR3 sequence reads: CASSYSQGAGNTIYF. The CDR3 region has the DNA TGTGCCAGCAGTTACTCCCAGGGGGCCGGAAACACCATATATTTT.

The V gene is TRBV4-1, the J gene TRBJ2-7; 11 bases are a match to TRBD2. Trimming removed 3 bases from V and 0 bases from J; junction bases left unmatched: 10. CDR1 and CDR2 from the germline V gene are MGHRA and YSYEKL. This CDR3 region has 18 residues. DNA for the CDR3: TGCGCCAGCAGCCACTTTTCGGGGACTAGCGGCTTCTCCTACGAGCAGTACTTC. Its translation is CASSHFSGTSGFSYEQYF.

The chain combines TRBV10-2 with TRBJ2-1, with 13 bases aligning to TRBD2. The CDR3 contains 18 residues. Germline loops: CDR1 WSHSY, CDR2 SAAADI. The V segment lost 9 bases and the J segment 0 bases; nucleotides outside the gene matches: 11. In DNA, the CDR3 is TGCGCCAGTTCAGGGGGACTAGCGGGAAAAAGCTCCTACAATGAGCAGTTCTTC. Translating gives CASSGGLAGKSSYNEQFF.